These 11 T cell receptor beta chains came from one sample sequenced in a study of T cell changes during pregnancy in multiple sclerosis. Using immunoSEQ multiplex PCR, the repertoire was profiled, and TCRdb retains in-frame clones only, with some absent. The sample includes more than 60,000 clones, roughly 90% of them seen just once. The sample in question was peripheral blood, obtained before pregnancy. Receptor source: a female donor with multiple sclerosis, enrolled in a pregnancy study.

J is TRBJ1-6 and V is TRBV13, with 7 bases aligning to TRBD1. The CDR3 extends over 14 amino acids. The ends lost 5 bases at V and 10 bases at J; junction bases unmatched: 8. Germline lookup yields CDR1 PRHDT and CDR2 FYEKMQ (reference sequence). CDR3 DNA: TGTGCCAGCAGCGAGACAGGGATCCGGTCACCCCTCCACTTT. Protein sequence: CASSETGIRSPLHF.

This CDR3 reads CASSDDYAPREQYF. The CDR3 DNA is TGTGCCAGCAGCGACGACTACGCACCTAGGGAGCAGTACTTC. The gene calls are TRBV14 and TRBJ2-7, with D possibly being TRBD2 (5 bases). Per germline, CDR1 SGHDN and CDR2 FVKESK. The CDR3 is 14 residues long. With 5 bases removed from V and 7 bases from J, the gap between germline ends came to 18 bases.

V and J are TRBV27 and TRBJ2-3, with D possibly TRBD2 on 5 matching bases. Germline loops: CDR1 MNHEY, CDR2 SMNVEV (reference sequence). V was clipped by 5 bases and J by 3 bases, with 9 bases between them. The CDR3 is made up of 13 amino acids. The CDR3: CASSPRGTDTQYF. The DNA for the CDR3 is TGTGCCAGCAGTCCCCGGGGTACAGATACGCAGTATTTT.

The rearrangement joins TRBV9 to TRBJ1-5, with TRBD1 matching over 7 bases. In germline, CDR1 is SGDLS, CDR2 YYNGEE. This CDR3 is 12 amino acids long. Trimming cost V 7 bases and J 9 bases; bases outside gene matches: 7. The CDR3 loop is CASGTAGRPQHF. CDR3 coding DNA: TGTGCCAGCGGGACAGCGGGTCGGCCCCAGCATTTT.

The chain recombines TRBV30 with TRBJ1-4; D perhaps matches TRBD1 (5 bases). With 0 bases removed from V and 4 bases from J, the gap between germline ends came to 9 bases. The CDR3 runs 14 residues. Per the germline V gene, CDR1 is GTSNPN and CDR2 is SVGIG (reference sequence). The CDR3 here is CAWSVGHLNEKLFF. The CDR3 DNA reads TGTGCCTGGAGTGTAGGACACCTTAATGAAAAACTGTTTTTT.

The rearrangement uses TRBV5-4 and TRBJ2-7, with 10 bases fitting TRBD1. Germline loops: CDR1 SGHNT, CDR2 YYREEE (reference sequence). With 4 bases clipped from V and 5 bases from J, the junction kept 6 bases outside the gene matches. The CDR3 sequence is 14 residues long. The DNA of the CDR3 is TGTGCCAGCAGCCGGGGACAGGGGCGGAACGAGCAGTACTTC. Translating gives CASSRGQGRNEQYF.

The chain couples TRBV5-3 to TRBJ2-1; D is possibly TRBD1 (5 bases). TRBV5-3 is an ORF; its function is uncertain. Trimming cost V 5 bases and J 10 bases, with 16 bases left between them. The CDR3 extends over 13 amino acids. This chain's CDR3 is CARRLPHRNEQFF. The CDR3 DNA is TGTGCCAGAAGGCTCCCTCACAGGAACGAGCAGTTCTTC.

The chain links TRBV5-4 to TRBJ2-3; TRBD2 matches at 10 bases. The V gene end was trimmed by 5 bases and the J gene end by 7 bases; junction bases not matched to a gene: 7. The CDR3 length is 14 residues. Germline CDR1 and CDR2: SGHNT and YYREEE (reference sequence). CDR3 protein: CASRSGTSAYTQYF. In DNA form, the CDR3 reads TGTGCCAGCAGGTCCGGGACTAGCGCTTATACGCAGTATTTT.

The rearrangement joins TRBV4-1 to TRBJ2-2, with 7 positions matching TRBD2. The CDR3 totals 15 residues. V shed 5 bases, J shed 7 bases, and the junction held 10 bases outside the gene matches. Germline V lookup: CDR1 MGHRA, CDR2 YSYEKL. The CDR3 reads CASSTGLTLLGELFF. The CDR3 coding sequence is TGCGCCAGCAGCACGGGACTAACCCTCCTCGGGGAGCTGTTTTTT.

The chain recombines TRBV4-3 with TRBJ2-2; TRBD2 matches at 9 bases. Per germline, CDR1 LGHNA and CDR2 YSLEER. V trimming: 5 bases; J trimming: 5 bases; junction bases outside the gene matches: 18. The CDR3 length is 19 residues. CDR3 DNA: TGCGCCAGCAGCTCAGATGACAGCCGCGGGGGGGTCTGGACCGGGGAGCTGTTTTTT. It translates to CASSSDDSRGGVWTGELFF.

The V and J genes are TRBV6-6 and TRBJ1-1, with D maybe TRBD1 (5 bases). Per germline, CDR1 MNHNY and CDR2 SVGAGI (reference sequence). The CDR3 contains 15 residues. Trimming took off 7 bases at V and 3 bases at J, with 18 bases between the two ends. The CDR3 coding sequence is TGTGCCAGCACTTCCATTGGGGGGGGAGACACTGAAGCTTTCTTT. This sequence encodes CASTSIGGGDTEAFF.